This is a list of T cell receptor beta chains from one sample in a study of multiple sclerosis patients with progressive multifocal leukoencephalopathy. Sequenced by immunoSEQ multiplex PCR; TCRdb stores in-frame clones only, minus some. The sample lists about 31,000 clones; approximately 88% were seen once. Sequenced material: PBMCs, taken from a patient treated with natalizumab. These receptors originate from a woman aged 40 to 50 with progressive multifocal leukoencephalopathy. The CDR3 runs from the conserved cysteine through the conserved F or W. D genes are given only for firm matches. Some rows mark clone size as missing; the rest say once, few, many or name a class of expanded clone.

v_call: TRBV2; d_call: TRBD1; clone_size: .; j_call: TRBJ2-3; cdr3_aa: CASSEVRQGRDTQYF; cdr3_nt: TGTGCCAGCAGTGAAGTTCGACAGGGACGAGATACGCAGTATTTT
v_call: TRBV2; d_call: .; clone_size: .; j_call: TRBJ2-2; cdr3_aa: CASSPQGNPNTGELFF; cdr3_nt: TGTGCCAGCAGCCCCCAGGGGAATCCGAACACCGGGGAGCTGTTTTTT
v_call: TRBV27; d_call: .; clone_size: .; j_call: TRBJ1-2; cdr3_aa: CASSSTPQSTRGYTF; cdr3_nt: TGTGCCAGCAGTAGTACACCGCAGTCTACAAGAGGCTACACCTTC
v_call: TRBV2; d_call: .; clone_size: once; j_call: TRBJ2-2; cdr3_aa: CASSEAARRGGGLFF; cdr3_nt: TGTGCCAGCAGTGAAGCGGCCAGGCGAGGGGGTGGGCTGTTTTTT
v_call: TRBV5-1; d_call: TRBD2; clone_size: .; j_call: TRBJ2-7; cdr3_aa: CASSLRASPSGSSYEQYF; cdr3_nt: TGCGCCAGCAGCTTGAGGGCGTCTCCTAGCGGGAGCTCCTACGAGCAGTACTTC
v_call: TRBV5-6; d_call: .; clone_size: .; j_call: TRBJ2-7; cdr3_aa: CASSLGDYEQYF; cdr3_nt: TGTGCCAGCAGCTTGGGAGACTACGAGCAGTACTTC
v_call: TRBV11-3; d_call: TRBD2; clone_size: .; j_call: TRBJ2-2; cdr3_aa: CASSLGASGANTGELFF; cdr3_nt: TGTGCCAGCAGCTTAGGAGCTAGCGGGGCGAACACCGGGGAGCTGTTTTTT
v_call: TRBV4-1; d_call: .; clone_size: few; j_call: TRBJ2-7; cdr3_aa: CASSQVNSEQYF; cdr3_nt: TGCGCCAGCAGCCAAGTAAACTCCGAGCAGTACTTC
v_call: TRBV11-2; d_call: TRBD1; clone_size: .; j_call: TRBJ2-1; cdr3_aa: CASRQTGGNEQFF; cdr3_nt: TGTGCCAGCAGACAAACAGGGGGCAATGAGCAGTTCTTC
v_call: TRBV5-1; d_call: TRBD1; clone_size: .; j_call: TRBJ2-7; cdr3_aa: CASSLGQGAREQYF; cdr3_nt: TGCGCCAGCAGCTTGGGGCAGGGGGCGAGAGAGCAGTACTTC
v_call: TRBV28; d_call: .; clone_size: .; j_call: TRBJ1-1; cdr3_aa: CAGGGTEAFF; cdr3_nt: TGTGCGGGGGGAGGCACTGAAGCCTTCTTT
v_call: TRBV5-4; d_call: .; clone_size: .; j_call: TRBJ1-2; cdr3_aa: CASSLFGGTDGYTF; cdr3_nt: TGTGCCAGCAGCTTGTTTGGGGGAACGGATGGCTACACCTTC
v_call: TRBV6-1; d_call: .; clone_size: .; j_call: TRBJ2-7; cdr3_aa: CASTETVPPHEQYF; cdr3_nt: TGTGCCAGCACTGAAACAGTGCCTCCCCACGAGCAGTACTTC
v_call: TRBV13; d_call: TRBD1; clone_size: .; j_call: TRBJ1-2; cdr3_aa: CASSLERDRGSGNTF; cdr3_nt: TGTGCCAGCAGCTTAGAAAGGGACAGGGGAAGTGGGAACACCTTC
v_call: TRBV2; d_call: .; clone_size: .; j_call: TRBJ2-7; cdr3_aa: CASSGGQDEQYF; cdr3_nt: TGTGCCAGCAGTGGAGGCCAGGACGAGCAGTACTTC
v_call: TRBV4-1; d_call: .; clone_size: .; j_call: TRBJ1-1; cdr3_aa: CASSRQLNTEAFF; cdr3_nt: TGCGCCAGCAGCCGACAGCTGAACACTGAAGCTTTCTTT
v_call: TRBV5-6; d_call: TRBD1; clone_size: .; j_call: TRBJ1-1; cdr3_aa: CASSSGQGHTEAFF; cdr3_nt: TGTGCCAGCAGCAGCGGACAGGGGCACACTGAAGCTTTCTTT
v_call: TRBV19; d_call: TRBD2; clone_size: .; j_call: TRBJ2-2; cdr3_aa: CASTLGVAGGSNTGELFF; cdr3_nt: TGTGCCAGTACCCTGGGGGTAGCGGGGGGATCGAACACCGGGGAGCTGTTTTTT
v_call: TRBV4-1; d_call: TRBD1; clone_size: .; j_call: TRBJ2-3; cdr3_aa: CASSQVLRQGGTDTQYF; cdr3_nt: TGCGCCAGCAGCCAAGTTCTAAGGCAGGGGGGCACAGATACGCAGTATTTT
v_call: TRBV6-5; d_call: .; clone_size: .; j_call: TRBJ2-1; cdr3_aa: CASSSIPPNEQFF; cdr3_nt: TGTGCCAGCAGTTCCATACCTCCGAATGAGCAGTTCTTC
v_call: TRBV6-1; d_call: TRBD1; clone_size: few; j_call: TRBJ2-7; cdr3_aa: CASSLPLRDRGSDF; cdr3_nt: TGTGCCAGCAGTTTACCTCTCCGGGACAGGGGATCGGACTTC
v_call: TRBV27; d_call: TRBD2; clone_size: .; j_call: TRBJ2-5; cdr3_aa: CASSPRTSGGTQETQYF; cdr3_nt: TGTGCCAGCAGTCCCCGGACTAGCGGGGGAACACAAGAGACCCAGTACTTC
v_call: TRBV4-1; d_call: TRBD1; clone_size: .; j_call: TRBJ1-5; cdr3_aa: CASRGQGAGDQPQHF; cdr3_nt: TGCGCCAGCAGGGGACAGGGGGCGGGTGATCAGCCCCAGCATTTT
v_call: TRBV29-1; d_call: .; clone_size: .; j_call: TRBJ2-5; cdr3_aa: CSVEGHKQETQYF; cdr3_nt: TGCAGCGTTGAAGGACATAAACAAGAGACCCAGTACTTC
v_call: TRBV5-1; d_call: .; clone_size: few; j_call: TRBJ2-2; cdr3_aa: CASSWGTGELFF; cdr3_nt: TGCGCCAGCAGCTGGGGGACCGGGGAGCTGTTTTTT
v_call: TRBV7-9; d_call: .; clone_size: few; j_call: TRBJ2-7; cdr3_aa: CASSLVTGPLTYEQYF; cdr3_nt: TGTGCCAGCAGCTTAGTGACAGGACCATTAACCTACGAGCAGTACTTC
v_call: TRBV6-5; d_call: TRBD1; clone_size: .; j_call: TRBJ1-4; cdr3_aa: CASSYTTGTNEKLFF; cdr3_nt: TGTGCCAGCAGTTACACGACAGGGACTAATGAAAAACTGTTTTTT
v_call: TRBV5-1; d_call: .; clone_size: .; j_call: TRBJ2-2; cdr3_aa: CASSPLDRRTGELFF; cdr3_nt: TGCGCCAGCAGCCCCCTGGACAGACGCACCGGGGAGCTGTTTTTT
v_call: TRBV18; d_call: TRBD1; clone_size: .; j_call: TRBJ1-1; cdr3_aa: CASSPLGTENTEAFF; cdr3_nt: TGTGCCAGCTCACCACTCGGGACAGAGAACACTGAAGCTTTCTTT
v_call: TRBV28; d_call: TRBD1; clone_size: .; j_call: TRBJ1-6; cdr3_aa: CASSPPKGGGANSPLHF; cdr3_nt: TGTGCCAGCAGTCCACCTAAGGGAGGGGGCGCAAATTCACCCCTCCACTTT
v_call: TRBV30; d_call: .; clone_size: .; j_call: TRBJ2-1; cdr3_aa: CAWKGQGYSHEQFF; cdr3_nt: TGTGCCTGGAAGGGACAAGGATATTCACATGAGCAGTTCTTC
v_call: TRBV27; d_call: .; clone_size: .; j_call: TRBJ1-1; cdr3_aa: CASTSLMNTEAFF; cdr3_nt: TGTGCCAGCACCTCACTGATGAACACTGAAGCTTTCTTT
v_call: TRBV4-3; d_call: TRBD2; clone_size: .; j_call: TRBJ2-4; cdr3_aa: CASSQDLGAGDLRGKNIQYF; cdr3_nt: TGCGCCAGCAGCCAAGATCTCGGAGCGGGAGACCTCAGGGGCAAAAACATTCAGTACTTC
v_call: TRBV27; d_call: .; clone_size: .; j_call: TRBJ2-4; cdr3_aa: CASSLDSLAKNIQYF; cdr3_nt: TGTGCCAGCAGTTTAGACAGCCTAGCCAAAAACATTCAGTACTTC
v_call: TRBV9; d_call: TRBD1; clone_size: .; j_call: TRBJ1-6; cdr3_aa: CASSVGGTGVSPLHF; cdr3_nt: TGTGCCAGCAGCGTAGGCGGGACAGGGGTTTCACCCCTCCACTTT
v_call: TRBV6-1; d_call: .; clone_size: .; j_call: TRBJ1-6; cdr3_aa: CASSEVFGTNRDSPLHF; cdr3_nt: TGTGCCAGCAGTGAAGTGTTCGGGACAAATAGGGATTCACCCCTCCACTTT